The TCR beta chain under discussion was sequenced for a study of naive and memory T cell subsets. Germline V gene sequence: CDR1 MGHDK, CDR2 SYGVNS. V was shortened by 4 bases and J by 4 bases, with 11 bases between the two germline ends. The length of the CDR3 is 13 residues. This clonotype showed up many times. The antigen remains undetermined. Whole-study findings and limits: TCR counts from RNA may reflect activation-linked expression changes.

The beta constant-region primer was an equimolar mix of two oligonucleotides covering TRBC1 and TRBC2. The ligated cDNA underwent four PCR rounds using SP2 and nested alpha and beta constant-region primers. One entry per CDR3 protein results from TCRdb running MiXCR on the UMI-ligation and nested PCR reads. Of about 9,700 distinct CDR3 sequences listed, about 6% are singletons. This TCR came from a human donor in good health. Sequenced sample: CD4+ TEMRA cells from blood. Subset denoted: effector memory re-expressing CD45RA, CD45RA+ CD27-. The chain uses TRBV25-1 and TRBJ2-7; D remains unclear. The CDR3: CASSVAGTYEQYF. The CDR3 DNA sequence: TGTGCCAGCAGTGTTGCAGGAACGTACGAGCAGTACTTC.